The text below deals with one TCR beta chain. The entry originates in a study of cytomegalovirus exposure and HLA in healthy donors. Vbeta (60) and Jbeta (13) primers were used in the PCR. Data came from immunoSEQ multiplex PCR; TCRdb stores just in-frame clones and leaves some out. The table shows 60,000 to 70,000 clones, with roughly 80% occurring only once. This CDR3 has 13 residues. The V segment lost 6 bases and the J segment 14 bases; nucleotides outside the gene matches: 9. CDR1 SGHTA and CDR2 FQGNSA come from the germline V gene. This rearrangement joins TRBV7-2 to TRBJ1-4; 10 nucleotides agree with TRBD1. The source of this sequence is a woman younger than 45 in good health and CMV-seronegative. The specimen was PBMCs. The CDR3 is CASSYLPGQGLFF. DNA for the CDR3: TGTGCCAGCAGTTATCTCCCGGGACAGGGGCTGTTTTTT.